A selection of T cell receptor beta chains follows, all from one sample in a study of OX40 agonist ivuxolimab in advanced cancers. The repertoire was sequenced with immunoSEQ multiplex PCR; TCRdb's copy has only in-frame clones and lacks some. Of over 30,000 clones in the sample, 92% were seen once. The sequencing here drew on CD4+ or CD8+ T cells sorted from blood, taken in a trial of the OX40 agonist ivuxolimab. Every receptor here comes from an adult with an advanced solid tumor such as melanoma, head and neck, liver or kidney cancer. Each CDR3 is given with its conserved first and last residue. D genes are given only for firm matches. A row's size may be missing; if present it is once, few, many or a size class.

>TRBV27|.|.|TRBJ2-7
TGTGCCAGCGGGTTAAGACGGGACTCCGCCGAGCAGTACTTC
CASGLRRDSAEQYF
>TRBV7-8|TRBD1|.|TRBJ2-3
TGTGCCAGCAGCTTAGATTTAGGGGGCGATTCATTTGGCACAGATACGCAGTATTTT
CASSLDLGGDSFGTDTQYF
>TRBV30|.|.|TRBJ2-2
TGTGCCTGGAGTGCAGGGGTCTTGACCGGGGAGCTGTTTTTT
CAWSAGVLTGELFF
>TRBV21-1|.|.|TRBJ1-1
TGTGCCAGCAGCAAAGCATGCCAGGGGGTAAGATCTCTAACGGCTGAAGCTTTCTTT
CASSKACQGVRSLTAEAFF
>TRBV30|.|.|TRBJ2-5
TGTGCCTGGAGTGGAAGGCTAGGCGAGACCCAGTACTTC
CAWSGRLGETQYF
>TRBV19|.|.|TRBJ2-1
TGTGCCAGTAGTATAATTGGCTCCTACAATGAGCAGTTCTTC
CASSIIGSYNEQFF
>TRBV7-9|.|.|TRBJ2-3
TGTGCCAGCAGCTTATCGGAGCTGTTAGATACGCAGTATTTT
CASSLSELLDTQYF
>TRBV2|TRBD1|.|TRBJ2-5
TGTGCCAGCAGTTTGCCGACAGGGCAAGAGACCCAGTACTTC
CASSLPTGQETQYF
>TRBV27|.|.|TRBJ2-7
TGTGCCAGCAGTAGGGATGGAAGCTACGAGCAGTACTTC
CASSRDGSYEQYF
>TRBV5-1|.|.|TRBJ2-1
TGCGCCAGCAGCTTGGGGTTTGGGGGTAGCTCCTACAATGAGCAGTTCTTC
CASSLGFGGSSYNEQFF
>TRBV7-9|.|.|TRBJ1-1
TGTGCCAGCAGCTCAGTAACCGAACTGGGACCTGAAGCTTTCTTT
CASSSVTELGPEAFF
>TRBV5-6|.|.|TRBJ2-1
TGTGCCAGCAGCTTGCAAAACACGGTCCATGAGCAGTTCTTC
CASSLQNTVHEQFF
>TRBV7-2|TRBD2|once|TRBJ2-7
TGTGCCAGCAGCTCAACTAGCGGGGCCCGGTACGAGCAGTACTTC
CASSSTSGARYEQYF
>TRBV2|TRBD2|.|TRBJ2-1
TGTGCCAGCAGTTCGGGACTAGTGATGAATGAGCAGTTCTTC
CASSSGLVMNEQFF
>TRBV2|.|.|TRBJ2-3
TGTGCCAGCAGTGTGGCGGGTGTCTCGTCGGATACGCAGTATTTT
CASSVAGVSSDTQYF
>TRBV28|TRBD2|.|TRBJ2-3
TGTGCCAGCAGTTCCGCCGGACTAGCGGGAGGGCCTAGCACAGATACGCAGTATTTT
CASSSAGLAGGPSTDTQYF
>TRBV11-2|.|.|TRBJ2-7
TGTGCCAGCAGCTCAAAGACCAGAAGCGAGCAGTACTTC
CASSSKTRSEQYF
>TRBV6-6|TRBD1|.|TRBJ1-1
TGTGCCAGCAGTTCTACGGACAGGGGGGGCACTGAAGCTTTCTTT
CASSSTDRGGTEAFF
>TRBV28|.|.|TRBJ2-4
TGTGCCAGCAGTTTATTAGGCCCAGCCAAAAACATTCAGTACTTC
CASSLLGPAKNIQYF
>TRBV19|.|.|TRBJ1-2
TGTGCCAGTAGTCAACACGGACTATACACCTTC
CASSQHGLYTF
>TRBV10-3|TRBD2|.|TRBJ2-3
TGTGCCATCAGTGGGACTAGCGGGAGTAGAGATACGCAGTATTTT
CAISGTSGSRDTQYF
>TRBV27|.|.|TRBJ2-2
TGTGCCAGCAGTTACAGGGCCCGGGTGGACACCGGGGAGCTGTTTTTT
CASSYRARVDTGELFF
>TRBV6-5|TRBD1|.|TRBJ1-6
TGTGCCAGTCGGACAGGGAACTATTCACCCCTCCACTTT
CASRTGNYSPLHF
>TRBV10-2|.|.|TRBJ2-5
TGCGCCAGCAAGACAGAGTACCAAGAGACCCAGTACTTC
CASKTEYQETQYF
>TRBV6-1|.|.|TRBJ1-2
TGTGCCAGCAGTGAAAATATGGGGGTATCTGGCTACACCTTC
CASSENMGVSGYTF
>TRBV5-6|.|few|TRBJ2-1
TGTGCCAGCAGCTTGATATTATCGGCGGACTTTAAGCAGTTCTTC
CASSLILSADFKQFF
>TRBV29-1|.|.|TRBJ2-2
TGCAGCGCAGCCATACAGGGTCTTACCGGGGAGCTGTTTTTT
CSAAIQGLTGELFF
>TRBV30|.|.|TRBJ1-4
TGTGCCTGGAGCGGAGGGGACATCCCGCAGGAAAAACTGTTTTTT
CAWSGGDIPQEKLFF
>TRBV5-6|.|.|TRBJ1-1
TGTGCCAGCAGCTTGGGACTAAGGGGGAATGCTGAAGCTTTCTTT
CASSLGLRGNAEAFF
>TRBV5-1|TRBD2|.|TRBJ2-1
TGCGCCAGCAGCTTCGGGACTAGCGGAAATGAGCAGTTCTTC
CASSFGTSGNEQFF
>TRBV7-9|TRBD1|.|TRBJ2-1
TGTGCCAGCAGCTTCTCCGGGACAGGGGGCGCTGGGCAGTTCTTC
CASSFSGTGGAGQFF
>TRBV7-2|.|once|TRBJ2-6
TGTGCCAGCAGCTCTGTTCTCCGATCGGGGGCCAACGTCCTGACTTTC
CASSSVLRSGANVLTF
>TRBV7-3|TRBD2|once|TRBJ2-3
TGTGCCAGCAGCTTAAGGACTAGCGGGGTGCAGTATTTT
CASSLRTSGVQYF
>TRBV5-6|.|.|TRBJ1-4
TGTGCCAGCAGCTCGCAGGGGACGCGTGATGAAAAACTGTTTTTT
CASSSQGTRDEKLFF
>TRBV27|.|.|TRBJ1-5
TGTGCCAGCAGGGGGGAAGGGGGGCTTGGCAATCAGCCCCAGCATTTT
CASRGEGGLGNQPQHF
>TRBV10-2|TRBD2|.|TRBJ2-7
TGCGCCAGCAGTGAGTTGGGGACTACCGAGCAGTACTTC
CASSELGTTEQYF
>TRBV5-8|.|.|TRBJ1-5
TGTGCCAGCAGCTTGGTAGGGAAGCAGCCCCAGCATTTT
CASSLVGKQPQHF
>TRBV28|.|.|TRBJ1-1
TGTGCCAGCAGTGCCCGTCCCACTGAAGCTTTCTTT
CASSARPTEAFF
>TRBV7-7|.|once|TRBJ2-3
TGTGCTAGCAGCCCAGACCAAACAGATACGCAGTATTTT
CASSPDQTDTQYF
>TRBV19|TRBD1|few|TRBJ1-1
TGTGCCAGTAGTGTACAGGGGGACACTGAAGCTTTCTTT
CASSVQGDTEAFF
>TRBV9|.|once|TRBJ2-1
TGTGCCAGCAGCGTAGAATCATCGGGAAAGAGGTTCTTC
CASSVESSGKRFF
>TRBV19|.|.|TRBJ2-3
TGTGCCAGTAGTCCGGGCCTCAGGGGGAGGGGCACAGATACGCAGTATTTT
CASSPGLRGRGTDTQYF
>TRBV4-1|.|.|TRBJ2-5
TGCGCCAGCAGCCAAGGAAGGGGAGAGACCCAGTACTTC
CASSQGRGETQYF
>TRBV5-4|.|.|TRBJ2-5
TGTGCCAGCAGCTTGAGGGCTACGCCACAAGAGACCCAGTACTTC
CASSLRATPQETQYF
>TRBV19|.|.|TRBJ2-3
TGTGCCACCCGGACAAGGGCAGGCACAGATACGCAGTATTTT
CATRTRAGTDTQYF
>TRBV18|TRBD1|.|TRBJ2-5
TGTGCCAGCTCCCAGGGGACAGTCCAAGAGACCCAGTACTTC
CASSQGTVQETQYF